One sample yielded the 18 T cell receptor beta chains listed below, sequenced in a study of OX40 agonist ivuxolimab in advanced cancers. TCRdb keeps only in-frame clones here, not all; method: immunoSEQ multiplex PCR. The sample carries some 60,000 clones, about 85% recorded once. Sequenced here: CD4+ or CD8+ T cells sorted from blood, sampled in a trial of the OX40 agonist ivuxolimab. Receptors were obtained from an adult with an advanced solid tumor such as melanoma, head and neck, liver or kidney cancer.

This clone was seen only a few times. The chain has TRBV6-5 and TRBJ1-4; TRBD1 matches at 10 bases. From germline, CDR1 is MNHEY and CDR2 SVGAGI. The V segment lost 0 bases and the J segment 5 bases; nucleotides outside the gene matches: 0. This CDR3 comprises 15 residues. CDR3: CASSYSGQGNEKLFF. CDR3 DNA: TGTGCCAGCAGTTACTCGGGACAGGGGAATGAAAAACTGTTTTTT.

CDR3 protein: CASSLKVHTEAFF. The CDR3 nucleotides are TGTGCCAGCAGCTTGAAGGTTCACACTGAAGCTTTCTTT. The rearrangement joins TRBV5-6 to TRBJ1-1; D uncertain. Germline CDR1 is SGHDT and CDR2 is YYEEEE. Trimming cost V 1 base and J 3 bases, with 7 bases left between them. The CDR3 is made up of 13 amino acids.

The chain is built from TRBV6-5 and TRBJ2-7, with D possibly being TRBD1 (5 bases). This CDR3 comprises 12 residues. V was trimmed by 7 bases and J by 7 bases, leaving 14 bases between them. Per germline, CDR1 MNHEY and CDR2 SVGAGI. The CDR3, as DNA: TGTGCCAGCAACACTGGGGCCAGGGAGCAGTACTTC. As protein: CASNTGAREQYF.

The genes are TRBV5-1 and TRBJ2-5, with D possibly being TRBD2 (5 bases). This CDR3 is built from 14 residues. The germline V and J ends were trimmed by 0 bases and 5 bases, with 11 bases remaining between them. From germline, CDR1 is SGHRS and CDR2 YFSETQ. The CDR3 region is CASSLGPRRETQYF. The CDR3 DNA sequence: TGCGCCAGCAGCTTGGGTCCGAGGAGGGAGACCCAGTACTTC. Looking up the rest from reference TRBV5-1 and TRBJ2-5 gives the full variable domain: KAGVTQTPRYLIKTRGQQVTLSCSPISGHRSVSWYQQTPGQGLQFLFEYFSETQRNKGNFPGRFSGRQFSNSRSEMNVSTLELGDSALYLCASSLGPRRETQYFGPGTRLLVL.

This chain joins TRBV4-2 and TRBJ2-3; the D gene is possibly TRBD2 (7 bases). The CDR3 sequence is 15 residues long. The V and J ends lost 1 base and 9 bases respectively, with 17 bases between them. Germline V gene lookup returns CDR1 LGHNA and CDR2 YNFKEQ. CDR3 in amino acids: CASSQGGGALDTQYF. DNA for the CDR3: TGTGCCAGCAGCCAAGGAGGGGGGGCCTTGGACACGCAGTATTTT.

This chain links TRBV7-9 with TRBJ1-2; TRBD1 matches 9 bases. Germline lookup yields CDR1 SEHNR and CDR2 FQNEAQ (reference sequence). V lost 5 bases to trimming and J lost 4 bases; unmatched junction nucleotides: 5. This CDR3 is built from 14 residues. The CDR3 coding sequence is TGTGCCAGCAGCCGATCGACAGGGGGCTATGGCTACACCTTC. Its protein is CASSRSTGGYGYTF.

The genes are TRBV5-6 and TRBJ2-1, with D perhaps TRBD1 or TRBD2 (5 bases each). The length of the CDR3 is 13 residues. CDR1 SGHDT and CDR2 YYEEEE come from the germline V gene. Trimming took 4 bases from V and 9 from J, leaving 14 bases between them. In nucleotides, the CDR3 is TGTGCCAGCAGCCGATTGGGGGATCCTGAGCAGTTCTTC. Translation: CASSRLGDPEQFF.

This clone was counted only a few times. The chain recombines TRBV7-2 with TRBJ2-1, with TRBD1 identical over 11 bases. The V gene end was trimmed by 5 bases and the J gene end by 3 bases; junction bases not matched to a gene: 3. The CDR3 totals 15 residues. CDR1 is SGHTA, CDR2 FQGNSA, per germline. The CDR3, as DNA: TGTGCCAGCAGCGGGGGACAGGGGGGCTACAATGAGCAGTTCTTC. Protein sequence: CASSGGQGGYNEQFF.

The chain uses TRBV19 and TRBJ2-6; D unresolved. The CDR3 extends over 13 amino acids. Germline lookup yields CDR1 LNHDA and CDR2 SQIVND (reference sequence). Trimming shortened V by 3 bases and J by 3 bases, and 3 bases separated the two germline ends. The CDR3 sequence: CASSIFGANVLTF. CDR3 nucleotide sequence: TGTGCCAGTAGTATCTTTGGGGCCAACGTCCTGACTTTC. The variable domain in full, with the rest retrieved from reference TRBV19 and TRBJ2-6, is DGGITQSPKYLFRKEGQNVTLSCEQNLNHDAMYWYRQDPGQGLRLIYYSQIVNDFQKGDIAEGYSVSREKKESFPLTVTSAQKNPTAFYLCASSIFGANVLTFGAGSRLTVL.

The chain combines TRBV6-1 with TRBJ2-5; D remains ambiguous. The germline V gene has CDR1 MNHNS and CDR2 SASEGT. The CDR3 is 11 amino acids. Trimming cost V 6 bases and J 4 bases, with 6 bases left between them. The CDR3 coding sequence is TGTGCCAGCAGCTCCATAGAGACCCAGTACTTC. This gives the protein CASSSIETQYF.

V and J are TRBV6-6 and TRBJ1-2; unclear D gene. Germline V gives CDR1 MNHNY, CDR2 SVGAGI (reference sequence). The length of the CDR3 is 13 residues. With 2 bases removed from V and 2 bases from J, the gap between germline ends came to 6 bases. The CDR3: CASSYDRNYGYTF. CDR3 nucleotide sequence: TGTGCCAGCAGTTACGATCGAAACTATGGCTACACCTTC.

This chain connects TRBV15 to TRBJ1-3; 7 positions agree with TRBD1. The CDR3 runs 16 residues. The V segment lost 1 base and the J segment 0 bases; nucleotides outside the gene matches: 3. The germline V gene encodes CDR1 LNHNV and CDR2 YYDKDF (reference sequence). This CDR3 is CATSRGRTGSGNTIYF. The CDR3 DNA reads TGTGCCACCAGCAGAGGGAGGACAGGCTCTGGAAACACCATATATTTT.

CDR3: CAISESGASTEAFF. The CDR3 nucleotides read TGTGCCATCAGTGAGTCGGGGGCGAGCACTGAAGCTTTCTTT. This sequence joins TRBV10-3 and TRBJ1-1, with D possibly being TRBD1 (6 bases). The V gene lost 0 bases and the J gene lost 4 bases, with 9 bases spanning the gap. Per the germline V gene, CDR1 is ENHRY and CDR2 is SYGVKD. This CDR3 spans 14 amino acids.

The chain combines TRBV12-5 with TRBJ2-2; 7 positions match TRBD2. CDR3 length: 16 residues. Germline V gives CDR1 LGHNT, CDR2 FRNRAP. V shed 6 bases, J shed 4 bases, and the junction held 11 bases outside the gene matches. The CDR3 here is CASGPRGGRTTGELFF. The DNA of the CDR3 is TGTGCTAGTGGCCCACGGGGAGGGCGAACCACCGGGGAGCTGTTTTTT.

V gene TRBV10-3 combines with J gene TRBJ2-3; 14 bases line up with TRBD2. Germline trimming cut 4 bases from V and 4 bases from J; bases unmatched to any gene: 1. The V gene's germline CDR1 is ENHRY and CDR2 SYGVKD. The CDR3 runs 15 residues. The CDR3 loop reads CAISATSGGADTQYF. In DNA form, the CDR3 reads TGTGCCATCAGTGCGACTAGCGGGGGGGCAGATACGCAGTATTTT.

The chain uses TRBV5-5 and TRBJ1-2; D remains unclear. The CDR3 contains 13 residues. Germline values: CDR1 SGHKS, CDR2 YYEKEE (reference sequence). The ends were cut back, 2 bases at V and 4 bases at J, with 9 bases in the middle. Here the CDR3 reads CASSFQGLYGYTF. CDR3 DNA: TGTGCCAGCAGCTTCCAAGGGCTCTATGGCTACACCTTC.

The chain joins TRBV4-1 to TRBJ1-6; 7 nucleotides agree with TRBD1. This CDR3 comprises 13 residues. Germline loops: CDR1 MGHRA, CDR2 YSYEKL. CDR3 nucleotides: TGCGCGAGTCACCCGCAGGGGGATTCACCCCTCCACTTT. This sequence encodes CASHPQGDSPLHF.

V gene TRBV4-3 combines with J gene TRBJ2-5; D is ambiguous. TRBJ2-7 explains the end of the DNA better; the J call may be wrong. CDR1 and CDR2 (germline): LGHNA, YSLEER. The CDR3 loop spans 15 amino acids. The CDR3 spells CASSQDITADYEQYF. The CDR3 bases are TGCGCCAGCAGCCAAGATATAACGGCAGACTACGAGCAGTACTTC.